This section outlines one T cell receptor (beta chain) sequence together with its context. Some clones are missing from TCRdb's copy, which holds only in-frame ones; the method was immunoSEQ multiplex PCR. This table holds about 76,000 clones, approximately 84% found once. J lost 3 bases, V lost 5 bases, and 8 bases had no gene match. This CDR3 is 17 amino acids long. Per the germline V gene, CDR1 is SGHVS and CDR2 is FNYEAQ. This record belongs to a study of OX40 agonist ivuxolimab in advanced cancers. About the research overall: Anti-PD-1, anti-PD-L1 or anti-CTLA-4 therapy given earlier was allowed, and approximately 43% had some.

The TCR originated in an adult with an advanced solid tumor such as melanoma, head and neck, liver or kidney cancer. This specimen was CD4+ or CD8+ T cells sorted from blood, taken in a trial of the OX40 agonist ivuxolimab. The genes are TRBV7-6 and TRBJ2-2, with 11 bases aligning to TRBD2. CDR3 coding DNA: TGTGCCAGCAGCCGGAATAGCGGGAGGGCCCACACCGGGGAGCTGTTTTTT. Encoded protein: CASSRNSGRAHTGELFF. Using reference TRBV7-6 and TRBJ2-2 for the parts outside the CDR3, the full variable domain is GAGVSQSPRYKVTKRGQDVALRCDPISGHVSLYWYRQALGQGPEFLTYFNYEAQQDKSGLPNDRFSAERPEGSISTLTIQRTEQRDSAMYRCASSRNSGRAHTGELFFGEGSRLTVL.